Listed here is a single TCR beta chain. Its specificity is not known. TCRdb's copy holds only in-frame clones and misses some; the assay was immunoSEQ multiplex PCR. The repertoire holds around 480,000 clones, with 75% to 80% as singletons. This CDR3 has 17 residues. V shed 6 bases and J shed 8 bases, with 26 bases lying between them. CDR1 is SEHNR, CDR2 FQNEAQ, per germline (reference sequence). The data were obtained in a study of shared clonotypes between healthy human individuals. The study, taken as a whole, reports: Genetic and exposure-history diversity was limited by the few donors.

Sequencing input: PBMCs. The TCR sequence derives from a woman aged 40 to 50 in good health. Some clones in this sample may be carry-over from other donors' samples. The J gene is TRBJ2-4, the V gene TRBV7-9; tentatively, D is TRBD2 (5 bases). The CDR3 reads CASRSRTGNTMKDIQYF. CDR3 coding DNA: TGTGCCAGCAGGTCCAGGACCGGGAACACCATGAAGGACATTCAGTACTTC.